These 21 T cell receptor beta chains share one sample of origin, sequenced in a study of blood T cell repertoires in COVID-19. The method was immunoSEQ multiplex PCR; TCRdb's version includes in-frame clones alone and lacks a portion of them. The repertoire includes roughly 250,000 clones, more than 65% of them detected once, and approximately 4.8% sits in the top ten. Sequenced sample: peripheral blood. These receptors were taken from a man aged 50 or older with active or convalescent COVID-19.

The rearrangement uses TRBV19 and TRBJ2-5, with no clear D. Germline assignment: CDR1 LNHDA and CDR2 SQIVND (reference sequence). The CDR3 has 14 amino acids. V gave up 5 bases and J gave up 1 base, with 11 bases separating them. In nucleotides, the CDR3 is TGTGCCAGTAGTTCCCCGGGTCCCCAAGAGACCCAGTACTTC. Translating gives CASSSPGPQETQYF.

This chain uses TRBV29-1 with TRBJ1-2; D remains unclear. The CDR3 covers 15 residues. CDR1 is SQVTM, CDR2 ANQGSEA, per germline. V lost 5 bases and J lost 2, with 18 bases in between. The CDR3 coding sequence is TGCAGCGTTCTAGGTTCGCGTGGTCCAAACTATGGCTACACCTTC. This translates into CSVLGSRGPNYGYTF.

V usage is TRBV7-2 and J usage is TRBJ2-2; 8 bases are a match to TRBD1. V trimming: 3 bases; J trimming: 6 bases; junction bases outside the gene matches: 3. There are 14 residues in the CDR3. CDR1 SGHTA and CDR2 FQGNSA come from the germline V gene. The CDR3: CASSFTRGPGELFF. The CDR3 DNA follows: TGTGCCAGCAGCTTTACCAGGGGGCCCGGGGAGCTGTTTTTT. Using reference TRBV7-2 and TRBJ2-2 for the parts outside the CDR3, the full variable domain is GAGVSQSPSNKVTEKGKDVELRCDPISGHTALYWYRQSLGQGLEFLIYFQGNSAPDKSGLPSDRFSAERTGGSVSTLTIQRTQQEDSAVYLCASSFTRGPGELFFGEGSRLTVL.

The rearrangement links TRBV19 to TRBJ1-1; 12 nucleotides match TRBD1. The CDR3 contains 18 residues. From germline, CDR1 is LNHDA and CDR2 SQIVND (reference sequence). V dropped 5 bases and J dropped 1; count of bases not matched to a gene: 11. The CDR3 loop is CASSPRDRGPLGNTEAFF. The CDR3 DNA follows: TGTGCCAGTAGTCCGCGGGACAGGGGGCCTTTGGGGAACACTGAAGCTTTCTTT.

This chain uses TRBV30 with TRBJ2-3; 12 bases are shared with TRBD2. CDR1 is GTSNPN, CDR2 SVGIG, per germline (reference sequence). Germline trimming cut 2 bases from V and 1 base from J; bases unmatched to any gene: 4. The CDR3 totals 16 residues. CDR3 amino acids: CAWSPRLAGGTDTQYF. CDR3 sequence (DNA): TGTGCCTGGAGTCCACGACTAGCGGGGGGCACAGATACGCAGTATTTT.

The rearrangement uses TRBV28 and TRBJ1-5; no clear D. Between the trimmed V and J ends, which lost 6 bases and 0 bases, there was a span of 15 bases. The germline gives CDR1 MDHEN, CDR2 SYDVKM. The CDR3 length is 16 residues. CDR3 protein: CASSPAGFISNQPQHF. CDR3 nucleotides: TGTGCCAGCAGCCCAGCGGGTTTTATTAGCAATCAGCCCCAGCATTTT. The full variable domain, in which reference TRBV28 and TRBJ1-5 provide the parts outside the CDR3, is DVKVTQSSRYLVKRTGEKVFLECVQDMDHENMFWYRQDPGLGLRLIYFSYDVKMKEKGDIPEGYSVSREKKERFSLILESASTNQTSMYLCASSPAGFISNQPQHFGDGTRLSIL.

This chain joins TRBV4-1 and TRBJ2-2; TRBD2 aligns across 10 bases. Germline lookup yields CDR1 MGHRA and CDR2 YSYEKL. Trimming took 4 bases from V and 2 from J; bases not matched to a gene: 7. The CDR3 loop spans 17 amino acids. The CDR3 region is CASSPLPSGGNTGELFF. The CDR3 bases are TGCGCCAGCAGCCCGCTACCTAGCGGGGGCAACACCGGGGAGCTGTTTTTT.

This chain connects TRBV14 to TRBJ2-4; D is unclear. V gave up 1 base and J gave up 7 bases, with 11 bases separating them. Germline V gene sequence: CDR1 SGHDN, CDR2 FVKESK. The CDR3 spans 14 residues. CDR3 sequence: CASSQVQFGNIQYF. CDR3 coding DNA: TGTGCCAGCAGCCAAGTACAGTTTGGGAACATTCAGTACTTC.

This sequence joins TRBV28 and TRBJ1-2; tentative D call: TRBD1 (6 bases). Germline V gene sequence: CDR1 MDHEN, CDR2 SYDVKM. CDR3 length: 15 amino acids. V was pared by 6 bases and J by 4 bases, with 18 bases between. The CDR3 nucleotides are TGTGCCAGCAGCCCCGAGGGGGGGGCTGGCTATGGCTACACCTTC. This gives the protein CASSPEGGAGYGYTF.

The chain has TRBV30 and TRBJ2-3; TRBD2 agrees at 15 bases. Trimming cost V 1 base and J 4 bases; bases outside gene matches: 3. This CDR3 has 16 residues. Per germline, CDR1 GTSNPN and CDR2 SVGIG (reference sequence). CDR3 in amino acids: CAWSAWTSGGADTQYF. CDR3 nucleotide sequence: TGTGCCTGGAGTGCGTGGACTAGCGGGGGGGCAGATACGCAGTATTTT.

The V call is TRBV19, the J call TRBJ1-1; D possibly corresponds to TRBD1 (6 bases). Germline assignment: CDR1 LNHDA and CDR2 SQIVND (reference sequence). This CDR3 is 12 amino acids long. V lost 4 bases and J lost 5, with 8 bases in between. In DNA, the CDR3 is TGTGCCAGTAGTAGCCAGGGGACTGAAGCTTTCTTT. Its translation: CASSSQGTEAFF.

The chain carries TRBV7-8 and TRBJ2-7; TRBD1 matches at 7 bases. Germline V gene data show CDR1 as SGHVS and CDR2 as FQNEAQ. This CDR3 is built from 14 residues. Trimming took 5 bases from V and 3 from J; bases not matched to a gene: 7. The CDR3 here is CASSIRDSNYEQYF. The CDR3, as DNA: TGTGCCAGCAGCATCCGGGACAGCAACTACGAGCAGTACTTC.

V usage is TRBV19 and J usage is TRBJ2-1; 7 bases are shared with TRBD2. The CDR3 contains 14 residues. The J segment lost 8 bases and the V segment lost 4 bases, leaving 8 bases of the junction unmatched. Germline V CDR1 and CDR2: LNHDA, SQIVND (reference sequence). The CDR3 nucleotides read TGTGCCAGTAGTAGCTACGGGGGGTGGTATGAGCAGTTCTTC. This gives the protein CASSSYGGWYEQFF.

In DNA form, the CDR3 reads TGTGCCAGCACCCCCGGGACAGGGGCGGGGGGCTACACCTTC. Its protein product is CASTPGTGAGGYTF. J is TRBJ1-2 and V is TRBV5-4; 10 bases are a match to TRBD1. With V trimmed by 6 bases and J by 8 bases, 10 bases remained unmatched. CDR1 and CDR2 (germline): SGHNT, YYREEE (reference sequence). CDR3 length equals 14 residues.

CDR3 amino acids: CASNLQGATYNTGELFF. The CDR3 DNA reads TGTGCCAGCAACCTACAGGGGGCCACTTACAACACCGGGGAGCTGTTTTTT. J is TRBJ2-2 and V is TRBV3-1 (or the pseudogene TRBV3-2); TRBD1 agrees at 9 bases. CDR1 and CDR2 (germline): LGHDT, YNNKEL (reference sequence). This CDR3 contains 17 residues. Trimming cost V 7 bases and J 2 bases; bases outside gene matches: 11.

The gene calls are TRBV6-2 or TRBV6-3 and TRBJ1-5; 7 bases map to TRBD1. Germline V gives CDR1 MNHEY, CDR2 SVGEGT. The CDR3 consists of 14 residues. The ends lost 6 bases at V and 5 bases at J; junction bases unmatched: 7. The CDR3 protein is CASSPTGPDQPQHF. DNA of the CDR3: TGTGCCAGCAGCCCGACAGGGCCGGATCAGCCCCAGCATTTT.

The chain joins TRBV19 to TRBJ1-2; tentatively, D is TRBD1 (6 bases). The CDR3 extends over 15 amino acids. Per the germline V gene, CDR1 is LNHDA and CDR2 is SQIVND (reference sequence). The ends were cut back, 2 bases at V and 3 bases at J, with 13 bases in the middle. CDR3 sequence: CASSIYPGVDYGYTF. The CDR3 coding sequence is TGTGCCAGTAGTATATATCCAGGGGTGGACTATGGCTACACCTTC.

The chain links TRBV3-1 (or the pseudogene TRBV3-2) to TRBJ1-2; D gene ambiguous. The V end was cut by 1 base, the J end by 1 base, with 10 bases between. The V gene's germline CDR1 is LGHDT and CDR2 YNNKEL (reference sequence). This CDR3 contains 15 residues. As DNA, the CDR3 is TGTGCCAGCAGCCAAGGTCGGAGCAGTAACTATGGCTACACCTTC. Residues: CASSQGRSSNYGYTF.

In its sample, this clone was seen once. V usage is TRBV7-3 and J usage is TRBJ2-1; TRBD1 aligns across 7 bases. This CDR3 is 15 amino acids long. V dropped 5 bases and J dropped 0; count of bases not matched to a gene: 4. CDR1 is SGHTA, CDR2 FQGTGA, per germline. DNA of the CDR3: TGTGCCAGCAGCCCACGGGACAGCTCCTACAATGAGCAGTTCTTC. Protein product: CASSPRDSSYNEQFF.

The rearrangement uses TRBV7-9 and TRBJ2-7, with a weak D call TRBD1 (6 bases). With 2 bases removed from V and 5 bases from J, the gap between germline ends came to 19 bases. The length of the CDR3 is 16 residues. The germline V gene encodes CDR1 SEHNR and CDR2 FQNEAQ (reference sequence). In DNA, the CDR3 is TGTGCCAGCAGCTTACATCTCGGGCAGGGGCAGAACGAGCAGTACTTC. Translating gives CASSLHLGQGQNEQYF.

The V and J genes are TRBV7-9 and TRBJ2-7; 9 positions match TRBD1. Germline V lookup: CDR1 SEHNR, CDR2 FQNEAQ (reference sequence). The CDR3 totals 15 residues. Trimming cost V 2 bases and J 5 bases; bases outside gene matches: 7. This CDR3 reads CASSLTGGAKNEQYF. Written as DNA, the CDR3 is TGTGCCAGCAGCTTAACAGGGGGCGCGAAAAACGAGCAGTACTTC.